This T cell receptor (beta chain) was sequenced for a study of blood T cell repertoires in COVID-19 (dated by TCRdb to the early 2020s). Notes on the research overall: Collaborator samples came from the United States, Italy and Spain and covered acute and convalescent phases of COVID-19. The material from the prospective study consisted of cDNA or gDNA derived from T cells, B-cell-depleted T cells, or PBMCs. Deeply sampled blood TCRbeta repertoires from subjects exposed to, actively infected with, or recovered from COVID-19 were included in the dataset. The repertoires were released in a freely available public database intended as a resource for research on the immune response to SARS-CoV-2. The samples were drawn from two sources: the first 160 participants of the ongoing ImmuneRACE study, and some 1,300 subjects contributed by 6 global collaborators. Nearly every sample came with metadata listing a de-identified subject ID, COVID-19 status, age in years and sex. Where HLA class I and class II types were available, the types were taken from metadata supplied by the sample provider, not from assay-based typing.

Points on this clone: There is no known antigen for this receptor. Per-nucleotide qualities are absent, and no much larger clonotype sits a single base away.

TCRbeta CDR3 regions were amplified from genomic DNA using the immunoSEQ Assay, a bias-controlled multiplex PCR. Per the original workflow: Within the assay, amplification of reference gene primers was used to estimate how many nucleated cells each sample contained. To quantify the absolute abundance of each unique TCRbeta CDR3 rearrangement, sequence reads were collapsed and filtered. For each sample, productive Simpson clonality was calculated as the square root of Simpson's diversity index across productive rearrangements. TCRdb took this table from immuneACCESS and kept in-frame rearrangements with V and J called. Such tables lack part of the clones; where checked against another copy, unresolved V genes explain under half of the gap, and the rest is unexplained. Clone size and V and J calls were adopted from that table, with D and trimming inferred from the DNA. Within this sample are 65,000 to 70,000 clones, with around 88% of them counted one time only. The top ten hold 15% to 20% of the sample.

The germline V gene encodes CDR1 SEHNR and CDR2 FQNEAQ (reference sequence). Including the terminal cysteine and phenylalanine, the CDR3 comprises 14 residues. Just the 42-base CDR3 DNA is kept, in frame starting at base 1. V is reduced by 5 bases and J by 0 bases, leaving a spacing of 7 bases between them. Whole blood was collected in K2EDTA tubes by collaborating institutions according to the institutions' own protocols. For TCRbeta analysis, collaborator samples were shipped as frozen whole blood, as isolated PBMCs, or as DNA extracted from either sample type. Summary of the overall study and its limitations: The amount of clinical and demographic metadata varied by source and participant and was provided uncurated.

The TCR comes from a woman of 80 years or more with acute or convalescent COVID-19. What was sequenced was peripheral blood. The receptor chain draws on TRBV7-9 and TRBJ1-4; the D gene is perhaps TRBD1, on 6 matching bases. The bases are TGTGCCAGCAGCAGGACAGCAACTAATGAAAAACTGTTTTTT. It translates to CASSRTATNEKLFF.